This T cell receptor (beta chain) emerged from a study of T-cell memory formation after mild COVID-19. On the study more broadly: Clusters were largely donor specific.

General observations from the study: Later expanders leaned toward CD4+, whereas clones contracting from day 15 to 85 were balanced CD4/CD8. Whether day 37 second-wave clones are SARS-CoV-2-specific was not confirmed. Pre-infection memory already had some responding clones, implying cross-reactive memory joined.

This clonotype has a count of ten or more. Its antigen is unknown. The CDR3 covers 15 residues. With 1 base removed from V and 10 bases from J, the gap between germline ends came to 17 bases. The germline CDR1 and CDR2 sequences are SSHAT and FNYEAQ (reference sequence). TCRdb ran MiXCR on the 5' RACE reads and lists one entry per CDR3 protein. Of approximately 260,000 distinct CDR3 sequences listed, around 17% were seen once; the top ten hold around 21%. Sequencing input: PBMCs or a T cell subset sorted from them (not recorded which). The TCR originated in a man aged 18-30 years who had mild COVID-19 (a few samples of this study predate the infection). Cell type and time point are not known. The rearrangement links TRBV7-7 to TRBJ2-1; D is unclear. CDR3 protein: CASSLGSEPPREQFF. CDR3 in DNA: TGTGCCAGCAGCTTAGGATCGGAACCTCCGAGGGAGCAGTTCTTC.